This T cell receptor (beta chain) was obtained from a study of cytomegalovirus exposure and HLA in healthy donors (dated by TCRdb to 2016 to 2017). At the level of the whole study: According to a later analysis, one platform produced both the 120 validation repertoires and the 670 or so repertoires of the first cohort. The study aimed to test whether cataloging public T cell receptors could reveal signatures of past pathogen exposure. In addition to the first cohort of 666 subjects, a separate validation cohort of approximately 130 different subjects was used. To predict cytomegalovirus infection status, the study combined high-throughput TCR immunosequencing, statistical association of individual TCRs with disease status, and machine learning. The research as a whole found: The classifier was reported to diagnose cytomegalovirus status with high specificity and sensitivity in both the original cohort and the validation cohort. According to the authors, the approach could potentially be generalized to other disease states and immunological phenotypes. In the study, approximately 150 TCR beta chains were listed as associated with cytomegalovirus. In a later analysis, TCRs clustered in the first cohort were found to also tend to co-occur in the roughly 130 validation repertoires, with roughly 93% of cluster scores above 0. All 120 or so repertoires were used to score co-occurrence in the validation cohort in a later analysis, because that analysis had no HLA typing for the cohort. Most TCR sequences were observed very rarely across donors, whereas some public TCRs were present in many individuals. In vitro tests confirmed that a few of the cytomegalovirus-associated TCR beta chains recognize cytomegalovirus antigens.

The donors belonged to the validation cohort of roughly 120 subjects, which was separate from the roughly 670-subject first cohort. The library was produced with the immunoSEQ multiplex PCR assay. Regarding the original processing steps: A statistical classification framework was developed to diagnose cytomegalovirus status using the catalog of TCR beta chain sequences. Held by TCRdb, this immuneACCESS table contains in-frame sequences only and omits some clones. Under half of the omission traces to an unresolved V gene where checked; the cause of the rest is unknown. V, J and clone size derive from that table, while D and trimming were established from the DNA sequence. In all, the sample holds under 250,000 clones, and around four fifths of those were seen once. The top ten clonotypes cover 4.5% to 6% of the sample. Points on this clone: The specificity of this receptor is unknown. Base qualities are not at hand, and no much larger clone is one base apart.

CDR1 and CDR2 are drawn from the germline V gene: SGHAT, FQNNGV. From the cysteine up to the phenylalanine, the CDR3 has a length of 15 residues. Of the read, only the CDR3 DNA is kept; its 45 bases are in frame from base 1. Relative to germline, V is 5 bases shorter and J is 7 bases shorter, with 17 bases between their ends. The chain couples TRBV11-2 to TRBJ1-4; the D gene is perhaps TRBD1, on 6 matching bases. This TCR came from a woman aged 18 to 35 in good health and CMV-seronegative. Sequenced input: PBMCs. The CDR3 reads as follows: CASSGRGWGGEKLFF. The bases are TGTGCCAGCAGCGGTAGGGGGTGGGGAGGTGAAAAACTGTTTTTT.